A single sample is the source of the 17 T cell receptor beta chains below, sequenced in a study of tumor-infiltrating lymphocytes in primary liver carcinoma. Making TCR beta cDNA involved around 500 ng total RNA and a constant-region primer. Amplification in three nested multiplex PCR rounds with slightly modified ARM-PCR gave rise to TCR beta libraries. Running 9 to 11 cycles apiece, the first two PCR rounds relied on TRBV1-TRBV30 forward primers together with a C-beta reverse primer. One entry per CDR3 protein, called by TCRdb with MiXCR from the multiplex PCR reads. The sample carries 90,000 to 150,000 distinct CDR3 sequences, approximately 68% recorded once. Extraction of RNA together with DNA used roughly 20-32 mg of unsorted bulk tissue. The sample was tumor-adjacent normal liver tissue. These receptors were obtained from a woman between 55 and 75 years old with primary liver carcinoma and hepatitis B virus infection.

With respect to this clonotype: The conserved final phenylalanine or tryptophan is absent from the CDR3, which likely points to a read error. The genes are TRBV5-4 and TRBJ1-3; D not resolved. The CDR3 spans 16 residues. Germline V gene data show CDR1 as SGHNT and CDR2 as YYREEE (reference sequence). As DNA, the CDR3 is TGTGCCAGCAGCTTGGGCAGTTTAACCTCTAGAAACACCATATATATT. Encoded protein: CASSLGSLTSRNTIYI.

This clonotype is labeled medium-sized. CDR3: CASSGKRATYEQYF. CDR3 nucleotides: TGTGCCAGCAGCGGGAAGAGGGCCACCTACGAGCAGTACTTC. The chain couples TRBV11-1 to TRBJ2-7; tentatively, D is TRBD2 (5 bases). This CDR3 is built from 14 residues. CDR1 and CDR2 (germline): SGHAT, FQDESV (reference sequence). The V end lost 5 bases, the J end lost 2 bases, and 13 bases lay between the germline ends.

Note on this clonotype: An end of the junction differs from the germline gene, which may be a read error. This chain joins TRBV29-1 and TRBJ2-2, with D perhaps given as TRBD1 or TRBD2 (5 bases each). This CDR3 has 14 amino acids. Germline V CDR1 and CDR2: SQVTM, ANQGSEA. Here the CDR3 reads CSVESGTGTWELFF. CDR3 DNA: TGCAGTGTTGAATCGGGCACTGGGACCTGGGAGCTGTTTTTT.

The rearrangement joins TRBV28 to TRBJ2-3; TRBD1 is a possible D gene (6 bases). V lost 4 bases and J lost 1, with 15 bases in between. Germline V gives CDR1 MDHEN, CDR2 SYDVKM. The CDR3 is 16 residues long. This CDR3 reads CASSSPGAARTDTQYF. DNA of the CDR3: TGTGCCAGCAGTTCCCCAGGGGCAGCACGCACAGATACGCAGTATTTT.

This clonotype has a handful of counts. The J gene is TRBJ2-3, the V gene TRBV5-4, with 8 bases identical to TRBD2. With V trimmed by 4 bases and J by 0 bases, 10 bases remained unmatched. The germline CDR1 and CDR2 sequences are SGHNT and YYREEE (reference sequence). The CDR3 contains 17 residues. The CDR3 sequence is CASSLPRGAASTDTQYF. Here the CDR3 DNA reads TGTGCCAGCAGCCTGCCGCGGGGGGCTGCTAGCACAGATACGCAGTATTTT.

Remarks on this clonotype: Mismatch with germline at one junction end may stem from a read error. The rearrangement uses TRBV5-1 and TRBJ2-3, with TRBD2 matching over 7 bases. Germline V CDR1 and CDR2: SGHRS, YFSETQ. This CDR3 is 14 amino acids long. CDR3 residues: CARSSSGGEDTQYF. The CDR3 bases are TGCGCCAGGAGCTCGAGTGGGGGGGAGGATACGCAATATTTT.

Concerning this clonotype: Germline is not matched at one junction end, which may reflect a read error. The DNA for the CDR3 is TGTGCCAGCAGCCCTGGAGGGAGGTATAACACCCGGGAGCTGTTTTTT. As protein: CASSPGGRYNTRELFF. The chain carries TRBV5-4 and TRBJ2-2, with D possibly being TRBD2 (6 bases). Per germline, CDR1 SGHNT and CDR2 YYREEE (reference sequence). The CDR3 loop spans 16 amino acids.

This clonotype was seen many times. V is TRBV6-5 and J is TRBJ2-3; possibly TRBD2 for D (5 bases). This CDR3 region has 16 residues. The germline V gene has CDR1 MNHEY and CDR2 SVGAGI. V was pared by 7 bases and J by 4 bases, with 21 bases between. The CDR3 protein is CASTPLPGRRADTQYF. The CDR3 coding sequence is TGTGCCAGCACCCCCCTTCCGGGAAGGCGAGCAGATACGCAGTATTTT.

V is TRBV11-2 and J is TRBJ1-3; no firm D call. Germline CDR1 SGHAT, CDR2 FQNNGV. The CDR3 is 18 residues long. CDR3 amino acids: CVSSSRLPIDSSGNTIYF. CDR3 in DNA: TGTGTCAGTAGCTCGCGCCTCCCGATAGATAGCTCTGGAAACACCATATATTTT.

In its sample, this clonotype was seen once. A single base separates this from a much larger clone, so it may be a read error. The V gene is TRBV28, the J gene TRBJ2-2; D gene uncertain. CDR1 and CDR2 from the germline V gene are MDHEN and SYDVKM. The CDR3 covers 14 residues. The CDR3 DNA reads TGTGCCGGCAGAGCAGCGAGACGGACCGGGGAGCTGTTTTTT. This sequence encodes CAGRAARRTGELFF.

The rearrangement uses TRBV28 and TRBJ1-5; TRBD1 is a possible D gene (5 bases). Germline CDR1 and CDR2: MDHEN and SYDVKM. V was cut by 5 bases and J by 4 bases, with 24 bases left in between. This CDR3 comprises 18 residues. The chain's CDR3 is CASSLSLGGVGRNQPQHF. CDR3 DNA sequence: TGTGCCAGCAGTCTATCTTTGGGGGGGGTCGGTAGGAATCAGCCCCAGCATTTT.

A remark on this clonotype: The CDR3 does not close with the conserved phenylalanine or tryptophan, likely indicating a read error. V usage is TRBV11-3 and J usage is TRBJ2-7; tentatively, D is TRBD2 (5 bases). V was trimmed by 3 bases and J by 6 bases, leaving 12 bases between them. The CDR3 runs to 13 residues. Germline-derived CDR1 and CDR2 are SGHNT and YENEEA. The CDR3 is CASSFGVLSEQYL. CDR3 nucleotide sequence: TGTGCCAGCAGCTTCGGGGTTTTGAGCGAGCAGTACCTC.

The chain has TRBV6-1 and TRBJ2-1; 7 positions agree with TRBD2. The CDR3 extends over 13 amino acids. With 10 bases clipped from V and 11 bases from J, the junction kept 14 bases outside the gene matches. Germline V gene sequence: CDR1 MNHNS, CDR2 SASEGT. The CDR3 sequence: CAIIRLAVTQQFF. The CDR3 bases are TGTGCCATAATTAGGCTAGCGGTGACCCAGCAGTTCTTC.

This clonotype was found many times. This chain joins TRBV12-3 or TRBV12-4 and TRBJ2-1; 8 positions agree with TRBD1. V trimming: 5 bases; J trimming: 10 bases; junction bases outside the gene matches: 10. The CDR3 runs to 14 residues. CDR3 residues: CASSDRGRHGEQFF. CDR3 DNA: TGTGCCAGCAGTGACAGGGGCCGTCACGGGGAGCAGTTCTTC.

A word on this clonotype: One end of the junction fails to match germline, which may point to a read error. This sequence joins TRBV5-1 and TRBJ2-7; D is tentatively TRBD1 or TRBD2 (5 bases each). Germline CDR1 reads SGHRS; CDR2 reads YFSETQ. This CDR3 has 13 residues. The chain's CDR3 is CASSVNKGSEQYF. The CDR3 DNA follows: TGCGCCAGCAGCGTGAACAAGGGGAGCGAGCAGTATTTC.

The V call is TRBV12-3 or TRBV12-4, the J call TRBJ2-5; TRBD2 agrees at 7 bases. The CDR3 runs 13 residues. After removal of 5 bases from V and 4 bases from J, the junction contained 4 bases not matched to a gene. The CDR3 DNA reads TGTGCCAGCAGTCGAAGCGGGACAGAGACCCAGTACTTC. It codes for CASSRSGTETQYF.

This clonotype was seen repeatedly, ten times or more. The CDR3 is CAISEPGGEAFF. For the CDR3, the DNA is TGTGCCATCAGTGAGCCAGGGGGTGAAGCTTTCTTT. The rearrangement joins TRBV10-3 to TRBJ1-1; TRBD1 matches 7 bases. The CDR3 is 12 residues long. Losses at the gene ends were 2 bases for V and 7 bases for J; bases not matched to a gene: 1. Germline V gene sequence: CDR1 ENHRY, CDR2 SYGVKD.